The clone carrying this TCR beta chain was seen a few times. The target antigen is unknown. This sample is drawn from a study of T-cell memory formation after mild COVID-19. Study-level findings and limits: Mainly CM and EM harbored the contracting CD4+ clones; mainly EMRA harbored the CD8+ ones. While clones contracting from day 15 to 85 were balanced between CD4 and CD8, later expanders leaned CD4+.

TCRdb redid the calling of the 5' RACE reads with MiXCR, one entry per CDR3 protein. The repertoire holds tens of thousands of distinct CDR3 sequences, with 9% to 9.5% as singletons. The CDR3 length is 11 residues. The V and J ends lost 8 bases and 4 bases respectively, with 6 bases between them. CDR1 and CDR2 from the germline V gene are SNHLY and FYNNEI. This receptor was taken from a young man who had mild COVID-19 (a few samples of this study predate the infection). Cell type and time point are not known. The sample consisted of PBMCs or a T cell subset sorted from them (not recorded which). V usage is TRBV2 and J usage is TRBJ2-1; D is unresolved. In nucleotides, the CDR3 is TGTGCCAGCGGTCGATACAATGAGCAGTTCTTC. Its translation: CASGRYNEQFF.